This T cell receptor (beta chain) was recovered during a study of T cells in Graves' hyperthyroidism and ophthalmopathy. Study-wide findings and caveats: The model's output predicted ophthalmopathy at a median of around 6.9 months prior to onset.

Trimming removed 10 bases from V and 5 bases from J, with 24 bases in between. Germline V CDR1 and CDR2: ENHRY, SYGVKD. The CDR3 has 15 amino acids. RNA transcripts served as the template for amplifying TCR beta CDR3 regions. A first-round RT-PCR of the TCR CDR3 used the HTBI primer set. TCRdb used MiXCR to reprocess the multiplex PCR reads, holding one entry per CDR3 protein. This sample has about 290,000 distinct CDR3 sequences, with approximately 15% found just once. This clonotype has only a few counts. Its antigen is currently unknown. The source is a woman aged 40 to 55 with Graves' hyperthyroidism. Specimen: blood. The rearrangement uses TRBV10-3 and TRBJ2-7; D is unresolved. CDR3 amino acids: CATWRRPGGIDEQYF. In DNA form, the CDR3 reads TGTGCCACATGGAGACGTCCGGGTGGGATTGACGAGCAGTACTTC.